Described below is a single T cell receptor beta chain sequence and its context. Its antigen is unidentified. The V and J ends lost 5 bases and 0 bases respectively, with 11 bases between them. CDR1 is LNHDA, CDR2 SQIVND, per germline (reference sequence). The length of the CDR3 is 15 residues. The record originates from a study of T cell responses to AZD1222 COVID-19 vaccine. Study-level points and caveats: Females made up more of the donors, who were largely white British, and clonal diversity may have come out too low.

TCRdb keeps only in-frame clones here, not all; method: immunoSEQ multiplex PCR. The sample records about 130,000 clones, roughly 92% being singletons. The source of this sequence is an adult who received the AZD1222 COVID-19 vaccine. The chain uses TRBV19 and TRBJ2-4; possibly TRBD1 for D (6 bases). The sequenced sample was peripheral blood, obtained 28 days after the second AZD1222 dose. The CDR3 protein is CASSVQGIAKNIQYF. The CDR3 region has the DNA TGTGCCAGTAGTGTCCAGGGGATAGCCAAAAACATTCAGTACTTC. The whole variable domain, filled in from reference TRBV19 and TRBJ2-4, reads DGGITQSPKYLFRKEGQNVTLSCEQNLNHDAMYWYRQDPGQGLRLIYYSQIVNDFQKGDIAEGYSVSREKKESFPLTVTSAQKNPTAFYLCASSVQGIAKNIQYFGAGTRLSVL.